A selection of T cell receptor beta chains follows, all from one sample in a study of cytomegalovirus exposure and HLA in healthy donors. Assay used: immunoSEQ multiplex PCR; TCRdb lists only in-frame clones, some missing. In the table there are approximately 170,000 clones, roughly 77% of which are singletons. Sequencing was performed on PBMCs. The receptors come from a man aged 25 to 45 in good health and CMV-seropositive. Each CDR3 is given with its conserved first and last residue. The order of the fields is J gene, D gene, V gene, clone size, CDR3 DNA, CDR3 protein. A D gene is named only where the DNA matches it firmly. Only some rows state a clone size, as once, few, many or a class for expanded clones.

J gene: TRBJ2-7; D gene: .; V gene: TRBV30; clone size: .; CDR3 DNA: TGTGCCTGGAGTCCATTGGGGTCAGGGGCTAGGAAAGAGCGGTACTTC; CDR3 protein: CAWSPLGSGARKERYF
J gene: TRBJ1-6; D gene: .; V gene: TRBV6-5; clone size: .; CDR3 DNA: TGTGCCAGCAGTCCAACGGGGGTAGTATATTCACCCCTCCACTTT; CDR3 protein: CASSPTGVVYSPLHF
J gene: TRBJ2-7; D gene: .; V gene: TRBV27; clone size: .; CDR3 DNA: TGTGCCAGCAGCCTACGGGCAGGGAACCACGAGCAGTACTTC; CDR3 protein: CASSLRAGNHEQYF
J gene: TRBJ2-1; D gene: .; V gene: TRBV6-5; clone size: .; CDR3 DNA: TGTGCCAGCAGTTCTTTCTTGGGCGATGAGCAGTTCTTC; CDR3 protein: CASSSFLGDEQFF
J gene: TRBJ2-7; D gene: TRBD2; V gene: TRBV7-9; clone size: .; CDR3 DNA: TGTGCCAGCAGCGAGGGCTTTCGCGGGAGTCTCAAGCAGTACTTC; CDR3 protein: CASSEGFRGSLKQYF
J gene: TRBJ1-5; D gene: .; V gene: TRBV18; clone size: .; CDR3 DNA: TGTGCCAGCTCACTTACAGGGATAAGCAATCAGCCCCAGCATTTT; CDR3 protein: CASSLTGISNQPQHF
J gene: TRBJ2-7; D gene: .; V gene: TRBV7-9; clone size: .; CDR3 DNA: TGTGCCAGCAGCTTACCCGGTTTCGGGTACGAGCAGTACTTC; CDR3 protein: CASSLPGFGYEQYF
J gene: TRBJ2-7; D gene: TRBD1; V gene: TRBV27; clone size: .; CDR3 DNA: TGTGCCAGCAGCCAGGGACAGCCCTACGAGCAGTACTTC; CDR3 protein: CASSQGQPYEQYF
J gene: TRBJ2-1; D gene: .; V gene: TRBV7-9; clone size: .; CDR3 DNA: TGTGCCAGCAGCTTAAAGGGGGGGGGAGCCATCTACAATGAGCAGTTCTTC; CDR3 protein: CASSLKGGGAIYNEQFF
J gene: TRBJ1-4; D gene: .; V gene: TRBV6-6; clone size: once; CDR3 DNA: TGTGCCAGCAGTTACCGACAGGCGATTAATGAAAAACTGTTTTTT; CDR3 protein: CASSYRQAINEKLFF
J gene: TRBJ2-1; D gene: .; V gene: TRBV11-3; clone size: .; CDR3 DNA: TGTGCCAGCAGCCTCGGGACTTTAAATGAGCAGTTCTTC; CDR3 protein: CASSLGTLNEQFF
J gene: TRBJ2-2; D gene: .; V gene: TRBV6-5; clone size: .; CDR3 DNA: TGTGCCAGCAGTTACCAGGTTCGCACCGGGGAGCTGTTTTTT; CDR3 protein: CASSYQVRTGELFF
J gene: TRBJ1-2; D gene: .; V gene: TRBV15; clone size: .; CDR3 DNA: TGTGCCACCAGCACCCCATTTTCGAGCGGCGGTGGCTACACCTTC; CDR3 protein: CATSTPFSSGGGYTF
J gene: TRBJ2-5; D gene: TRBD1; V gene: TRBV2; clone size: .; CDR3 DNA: TGTGCCAGCCTGGACAGGGGAGAGACCCAGTACTTC; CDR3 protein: CASLDRGETQYF